The rows below give T cell receptor beta chains drawn from one sample of a study of cytotoxic CD8 clonotypes in ibrutinib-treated CLL. The table came from immunoSEQ multiplex PCR; TCRdb's copy has only in-frame clones and leaves some out. The data hold about 140,000 clones, with 65% to 85% observed a single time. The sample in question was PBMCs, obtained after 36 months of ibrutinib treatment. Every receptor here comes from a human donor with chronic lymphocytic leukemia. The CDR3 runs from the conserved cysteine through the conserved F or W. Each record gives: V gene, CDR3 protein.

TRBV13 CASSLKNEKLFF
TRBV18 CASSPGTAYEQYF
TRBV6-1 CASKRTGTSYEQYF
TRBV7-6 CASRPLPANTGELFF
TRBV7-3 CASSPPGRRGTGELFF
TRBV6-4 CASSARTGSYGYTF
TRBV4-1 CASSQDDGGAYNEQFF
TRBV7-3 CASRGPPGDTQYF
TRBV5-1 CASSTRAEDGYTF
TRBV5-1 CASSLVPDRGNSPLHF
TRBV5-1 CASSSQTYSYEQYF
TRBV2 CASTGRVNSPLHF
TRBV7-8 CASSSRTVNQPQHF
TRBV4-1 CASSQSMSSYEQYF
TRBV7-7 CASSSRDLQETQYF
TRBV19 CASSTGTWDTEAFF
TRBV29-1 CSVGADYTSTDTQYF
TRBV6-6 CASSWPGQGLTDTQYF
TRBV25-1 CASSGPGLDSYEQYF
TRBV29-1 CSVALAGGLYNEQFF
TRBV28 CASSQAPGGGGPNTGELFF
TRBV18 CASSSGTQSGNTIYF
TRBV9 CASSVPKGASDTGELFF
TRBV5-1 CASRGGPYGAYEQYF
TRBV5-1 CASSTGDGYTF
TRBV4-1 CASSQDKLAGNPQETQYF
TRBV5-1 CASSLVGDTEAFF
TRBV30 CAWSPGTGSNQPQHF